This T cell receptor beta chain emerged from a study of T cell clonality in common variable immunodeficiency (dated by TCRdb to between 2015 and 2016). What the research found in general, with its limitations: According to the authors, finding the cause of the higher clonality in CVID would require sequencing the repertoires of T cell subpopulations. TCRbeta clonality was higher in CVID subjects than in healthy controls (t-test p = 0.018), and the increase was most characteristic of about a third of subjects. Fewer TCRbeta clones were shared among CVID subjects than among healthy controls (p < 0.0001). Correlations between repertoire features and clinical complications were limited by patient heterogeneity within the CVID cohort. CVID TCRbeta sequences were reported to have fewer deletions and N-nucleotide insertions and to lack highly modified clones with 13 or more V deletions. Even though DNA input was equal, the average per sample came to about 81,820 unique sequences for controls compared with approximately 29,000 for CVID samples.

There are many counts of this clone. Its antigen has not been determined. The read halts 3 residues ahead of the CDR3 end, with the missing end drawn from the germline J gene. The CDR3 holds 14 amino acids from the cysteine to the phenylalanine. Only the CDR3 bases that were read are kept: 33 of them, in frame from base 1. Relative to germline, V is missing 6 bases and J is missing 2 bases, with 5 bases of the junction outside any gene match. The germline V gene encodes CDR1 SGHDT and CDR2 YYEEEE. Most CVID patients and most healthy controls were of Caucasian heritage. Heparinized peripheral whole blood samples of roughly 5 to 8 ml were obtained from each donor. Genomic DNA from adults with common variable immune deficiency (CVID) and from healthy adult controls was used for sequencing of TCRbeta CDR3 repertoires. The control group was made up of 22 healthy adult volunteers (about ten male and about twelve female) whose ages ranged from about 23 to 66 years, with a mean age of approximately 37. Diluted blood was density-centrifuged over Hypaque 1077 or Ficoll-Paque to isolate peripheral blood mononuclear cells. Genomic DNA was extracted from unsorted mononuclear cells by Qiagen column purification or by a centrifugation-based method.

For sequencing input, CVID and control samples contributed equivalent amounts of genomic DNA. For every sample, a 60 bp segment covering the rearranged TCRbeta CDR3 region was amplified and then sequenced. The immunoSEQ assay, a bias-corrected multiplex PCR combined with high-throughput sequencing, was used to amplify TCRbeta. The study's processing was this. Every unique nucleotide sequence was considered a clone and was annotated with V, D and J genes, copy number and frequency. Sequences were labeled productive if in frame, and non-productive if out of frame or containing stop codons. As previously described, clonality was computed from Shannon's entropy. The predicted amino acid sequences of productive clones were used to derive mean CDR3 Kyte-Doolittle hydropathy. Using the R hclust function, scaled V gene usage was clustered hierarchically with Manhattan distance and complete linkage. Sharing of clones by CDR3 amino acid sequence was evaluated by resampling 12 repertoires per group over 100 rounds. The repertoires were searched for approximately 70 published EBV-specific TCRbeta sequences and roughly 250 published CMV-specific TCRbeta sequences. Two CVID samples that yielded fewer than 10,000 sequences were excluded from the analysis, so 42 CVID repertoires were retained. TCRdb took this table from immuneACCESS and kept in-frame rearrangements with V and J called. Such tables lack part of the clones; where checked against another copy, unresolved V genes explain under half of the gap, and the rest is unexplained. For V, J and clone size, that table is used; D and trimming come from the DNA. The sample counts 42,000 or so clones, each observed more than once. Clones ranked in the top ten supply approximately 2.2% of the sample.

This receptor was identified in a person between 18 and 70 years old in good health. Sequenced: peripheral blood mononuclear cells. Recombination connected TRBV5-6 to TRBJ2-3, with 8 bases in between that match TRBD2. Partial CDR3 DNA: TGTGCCAGCATCGGGGGGGGGTACACAGATACG. Its protein is CASIGGGYTDT. The whole CDR3 is CASIGGGYTDTQYF.